The clone carrying this T cell receptor beta chain appeared a single time. The V gene lost 5 bases and the J gene lost 2 bases, with 10 bases spanning the gap. The CDR3 is 14 amino acids. The germline V gene has CDR1 KGHDR and CDR2 SFDVKD. This specimen comes from a study of blood T cells in healthy people across ages. It was with a sample-barcoded 5' primer and a J-beta primer mix that a second PCR of about 7 to 12 cycles was run. TCRdb used MiXCR to reprocess the 5' RACE reads, holding one entry per CDR3 protein. The sample has about 1,500,000 distinct CDR3 sequences; roughly 30% are singletons. PBMCs, at least 6.5 million per sample, were isolated.

The TCR sequence derives from a woman in her thirties in good health. The material sequenced was blood. The rearrangement links TRBV24-1 to TRBJ2-3, with D possibly being TRBD2 (6 bases). CDR3 sequence (DNA): TGTGCCACCAGTGGCGGGGCCAACACAGATACGCAGTATTTT. This encodes CATSGGANTDTQYF.